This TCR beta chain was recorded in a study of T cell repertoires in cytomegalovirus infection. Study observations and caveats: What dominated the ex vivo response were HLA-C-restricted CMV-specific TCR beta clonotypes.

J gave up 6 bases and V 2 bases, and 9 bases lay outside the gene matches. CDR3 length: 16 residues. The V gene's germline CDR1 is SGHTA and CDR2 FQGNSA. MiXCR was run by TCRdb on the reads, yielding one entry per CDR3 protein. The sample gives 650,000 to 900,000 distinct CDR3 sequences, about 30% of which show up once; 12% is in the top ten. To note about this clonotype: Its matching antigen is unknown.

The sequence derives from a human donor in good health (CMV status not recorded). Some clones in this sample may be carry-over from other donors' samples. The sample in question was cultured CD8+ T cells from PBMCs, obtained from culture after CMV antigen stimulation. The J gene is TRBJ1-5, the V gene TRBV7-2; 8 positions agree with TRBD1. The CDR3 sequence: CASSLTSQGARQPQHF. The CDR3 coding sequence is TGTGCCAGCAGCTTAACTTCCCAGGGGGCGCGTCAGCCCCAGCATTTT.